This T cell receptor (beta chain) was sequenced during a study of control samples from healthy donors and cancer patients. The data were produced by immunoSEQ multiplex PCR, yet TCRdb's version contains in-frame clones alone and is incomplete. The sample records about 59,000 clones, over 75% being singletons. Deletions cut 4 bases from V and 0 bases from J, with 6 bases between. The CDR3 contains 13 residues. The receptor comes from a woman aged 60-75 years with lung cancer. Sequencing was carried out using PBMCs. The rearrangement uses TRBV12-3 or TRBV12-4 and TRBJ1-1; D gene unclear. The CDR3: CASSSQMNTEAFF. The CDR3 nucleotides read TGTGCCAGCAGTTCCCAGATGAACACTGAAGCTTTCTTT.